This entry concerns a single TCR beta chain. Its matching antigen is unknown. These data originate in a study of human T cells and chemical hapten exposure. Study-wide context: Per-sample TCR yield variation was attributed mainly to small pooled library volume differences.

Separate cDNA molecules received unique molecular identifiers, which the library attached to them. In the authors' workflow: Ranging from about 20,000 to 700,000, TCR counts per sample had a median value of 95,638. TCRdb re-called the reads with MiXCR, one entry per CDR3 protein. What appears here as the V and J calls and clone size reflects TCRdb's work, not the paper's. The table lists 3,200 or so distinct CDR3 sequences, 49% of them singletons. General observations from the study: With regard to DPC sensitization, TCRs above 1 in 1000 frequency did not change.

This CDR3 is built from 11 residues. Germline-derived CDR1 and CDR2 are SNHLY and FYNNEI. V was pared by 5 bases and J by 10 bases, with 8 bases between. Someone pulled total RNA out of unfractionated whole blood. The chain employs TRBV2 and TRBJ2-2; D gene ambiguous. The TCR originated in a human donor who had alopecia or was a healthy volunteer (not recorded which). Some clones in this sample may be carry-over from other donors' samples. This table probably holds off-target reads from a library built for another chain. Material: whole blood. The CDR3 coding sequence is TGTGCCAGCAGTCCTACAGTGGAGCTGTTTTTT. Protein product: CASSPTVELFF.